This T cell receptor beta chain was recorded in a study of early T cells in non-severe SARS-CoV-2 infection. For the study at large: Chains from this unsorted whole-blood bulk RNA could not be paired.

This clonotype was picked up a small number of times. What it binds is unknown. This may arise from a read error, as a much more abundant clone is one base away. Findings of the study overall: Private and CD4 specificities were missed by VDJdb matching, which favored anti-spike CD8 responses.

Unique molecular identifiers were attached to individual cDNA molecules. Each CDR3 protein gets one entry after TCRdb re-called the 5' RACE reads with MiXCR. Among approximately 76,000 distinct CDR3 sequences listed, 9.5% to 13% were seen once. Sample: whole blood. The clonotype was recovered from an adult who was a healthcare worker with PCR-confirmed SARS-CoV-2 infection or an uninfected control (not recorded which).

CDR3 in DNA: TGTGCCAGCAGTTTTAGGGGGGGGTCTGAAAACACCATATATTTT. Its protein is CASSFRGGSENTIYF. The chain links TRBV27 to TRBJ1-3; TRBD1 is a possible D gene (6 bases). The CDR3 has 15 amino acids. CDR1 and CDR2 (germline): MNHEY, SMNVEV (reference sequence).